The 24 T cell receptor beta chains listed next were all sequenced from one sample in a study of Ad26.COV2.S vaccination and SARS-CoV-2 variants. Profiling relied on immunoSEQ multiplex PCR, and the TCRdb table lists in-frame clones only, not all of them. The data show 500,000 or so clones, roughly 89% seen once. Treatment in this sample: some 20 received Ad26.COV2.S at low or high dose, single or two shots; five or six received placebo; per-sample allocation not given. Day 63 after the first injection of vaccine or placebo was the sampling time. The source material was peripheral blood, sampled in a trial of Ad26.COV2.S vaccine versus placebo. All receptors come from a person between 18 and 65 years old who received the Ad26.COV2.S COVID-19 vaccine or a placebo.

The chain employs TRBV7-6 and TRBJ1-5; the match to TRBD1 covers 9 bases. V trimming: 1 base; J trimming: 6 bases; junction bases outside the gene matches: 4. Germline values: CDR1 SGHVS, CDR2 FNYEAQ. This CDR3 has 15 residues. CDR3 residues: CASSLGGQGSQPQHF. CDR3 in DNA: TGTGCCAGCAGCTTAGGGGGACAGGGAAGTCAGCCCCAGCATTTT.

V usage is TRBV12-5 and J usage is TRBJ1-1; no clear D. Looked up from germline, CDR1 is LGHNT and CDR2 is FRNRAP. Trimming left V 1 base short and J 1 base short, with 7 bases between. The CDR3 contains 14 residues. DNA of the CDR3: TGTGCTAGTGGTTTGGACCTGGGGAACACTGAAGCTTTCTTT. Translation gives CASGLDLGNTEAFF.

V is TRBV6-2 or TRBV6-3 and J is TRBJ2-7; the D is unclear. CDR3 length: 13 amino acids. Germline V gene lookup returns CDR1 MNHEY and CDR2 SVGEGT. Trimming removed 4 bases at V and 2 bases at J, with 9 bases between. The CDR3 loop is CASSLAGTYEQYF. CDR3 DNA sequence: TGTGCCAGCAGTTTAGCAGGTACCTACGAGCAGTACTTC.

The CDR3 nucleotides are TGTGCCAGCAGCTCGGGACAGCCGACTGGGGCCAACGTCCTGACTTTC. It translates to CASSSGQPTGANVLTF. The rearrangement joins TRBV7-9 to TRBJ2-6; 7 positions agree with TRBD1. CDR1 is SEHNR, CDR2 FQNEAQ, per germline (reference sequence). V shed 4 bases, J shed 2 bases, and the junction held 5 bases outside the gene matches. This CDR3 comprises 16 residues.

The rearrangement joins TRBV19 to TRBJ1-4; TRBD1 is a possible D gene (5 bases). This CDR3 contains 16 residues. Trimming took off 5 bases at V and 4 bases at J, with 17 bases between the two ends. The V gene's germline CDR1 is LNHDA and CDR2 SQIVND (reference sequence). In nucleotides, the CDR3 is TGTGCCAGTAGTTCACCACCGGGACGGATTAATGAAAAACTGTTTTTT. Translated, it gives CASSSPPGRINEKLFF.

This chain joins TRBV18 and TRBJ2-2; D unclear. Germline V gives CDR1 KGHSH, CDR2 LQKENI. The CDR3 contains 15 residues. V was cut by 2 bases and J by 3 bases, with 10 bases left in between. Here the CDR3 reads CASSPGVADTGELFF. As DNA, the CDR3 is TGTGCCAGCTCACCAGGTGTGGCGGACACCGGGGAGCTGTTTTTT.

The chain couples TRBV5-4 to TRBJ2-3; D unclear. The length of the CDR3 is 14 residues. Trimming cost V 0 bases and J 2 bases, with 7 bases left between them. CDR1 and CDR2 from the germline V gene are SGHNT and YYREEE (reference sequence). The CDR3: CASSLDRVTDTQYF. The CDR3 DNA is TGTGCCAGCAGCTTGGATAGGGTCACAGATACGCAGTATTTT.

The CDR3 sequence is CASSVEGGNTIYF. Here the CDR3 DNA reads TGTGCCAGCAGCGTGGAGGGCGGAAACACCATATATTTT. The rearrangement joins TRBV9 to TRBJ1-3; D is unresolved. V dropped 2 bases and J dropped 4 bases, with 7 bases sitting between them. The CDR3 covers 13 residues. Germline CDR1 and CDR2: SGDLS and YYNGEE.

The chain recombines TRBV4-3 with TRBJ2-1; TRBD2 matches 8 bases. Trimming at V came to 1 base and at J to 10 bases, leaving 24 bases not matched to a gene. The CDR3 is 20 residues long. Germline V gene sequence: CDR1 LGHNA, CDR2 YSLEER. In DNA form, the CDR3 reads TGCGCCAGCAGCCAAGTTCCTTTCCCAGGGTTCAGCGGGAGCCCGGGGGAGCAGTTCTTC. Protein: CASSQVPFPGFSGSPGEQFF.

The V call is TRBV15, the J call TRBJ1-1; the D is unclear. Germline-derived CDR1 and CDR2 are LNHNV and YYDKDF (reference sequence). The CDR3 runs to 15 residues. V gave up 1 base and J gave up 1 base, with 10 bases separating them. The CDR3 bases are TGTGCCACCAGCAGAGGGGTAGGGAGGAACACTGAAGCTTTCTTT. Protein product: CATSRGVGRNTEAFF.

This clone was seen more than once but under ten times. The chain links TRBV2 to TRBJ1-2; no firm D call. This CDR3 region has 15 residues. Trimming removed 9 bases at V and 10 bases at J, with 27 bases between. From germline, CDR1 is SNHLY and CDR2 FYNNEI. The CDR3 DNA reads TGTGCCAGTCTCAGGAGGCAGGAACCTATGAGTGCCTACACCTTC. Protein product: CASLRRQEPMSAYTF.

The V and J genes are TRBV28 and TRBJ2-2; 10 bases line up with TRBD2. The trim removed 0 bases at V and 0 bases at J, leaving 16 bases unmatched. Germline lookup yields CDR1 MDHEN and CDR2 SYDVKM. This CDR3 comprises 22 residues. The CDR3 region has the DNA TGTGCCAGCAGTTTATGGCTTGGCGGGCCAGCGGGAGGGAACTCGAACACCGGGGAGCTGTTTTTT. Translating it yields CASSLWLGGPAGGNSNTGELFF. The full variable domain, rest sourced from reference TRBV28 and TRBJ2-2, is DVKVTQSSRYLVKRTGEKVFLECVQDMDHENMFWYRQDPGLGLRLIYFSYDVKMKEKGDIPEGYSVSREKKERFSLILESASTNQTSMYLCASSLWLGGPAGGNSNTGELFFGEGSRLTVL.

This chain joins TRBV28 and TRBJ1-6, with D perhaps TRBD1 (6 bases). The CDR3 is 14 residues long. Trimming stripped 6 bases from V and 9 bases from J, with 15 bases between. Germline lookup yields CDR1 MDHEN and CDR2 SYDVKM. The DNA for the CDR3 is TGTGCCAGCAGGTCGACAGGTAACGGTTCACCCCTCCACTTT. This sequence encodes CASRSTGNGSPLHF.

In this sample, this clone turned up a few times. This chain links TRBV7-9 with TRBJ1-6; no reliable D call. V was cut by 2 bases and J by 6 bases, with 2 bases left in between. The length of the CDR3 is 12 residues. Germline CDR1 SEHNR, CDR2 FQNEAQ (reference sequence). In DNA, the CDR3 is TGTGCCAGCAGCTTAAGTAATTCACCCCTCCACTTT. It specifies CASSLSNSPLHF.

V gene TRBV7-8 combines with J gene TRBJ2-5; D tentatively fits TRBD1 or TRBD2 (6 bases each). This CDR3 is 15 amino acids long. Deletions cut 5 bases from V and 5 bases from J, with 18 bases between. CDR1 is SGHVS, CDR2 FQNEAQ, per germline. The CDR3: CASSIEIRGPETQYF. The CDR3 DNA reads TGTGCCAGCAGCATTGAAATACGGGGGCCGGAGACCCAGTACTTC.

This chain connects TRBV7-8 to TRBJ2-7; possible D gene TRBD1, 6 bases. Per the germline V gene, CDR1 is SGHVS and CDR2 is FQNEAQ. Trimming took off 5 bases at V and 7 bases at J, with 21 bases between the two ends. The CDR3 is 15 residues long. The CDR3 DNA sequence: TGTGCCAGCAGCCAACCTACTAGAGCTAGGGGGGAGCAGTACTTC. It yields the protein CASSQPTRARGEQYF. The variable domain in full, completed from reference TRBV7-8 and TRBJ2-7, reads GAGVSQSPRYKVAKRGQDVALRCDPISGHVSLFWYQQALGQGPEFLTYFQNEAQLDKSGLPSDRFFAERPEGSVSTLKIQRTQQEDSAVYLCASSQPTRARGEQYFGPGTRLTVT.

The chain has TRBV7-9 and TRBJ1-3; D may be TRBD1 (6 bases). CDR3 size: 15 residues. V dropped 7 bases and J dropped 4 bases, with 17 bases sitting between them. Germline V gene lookup returns CDR1 SEHNR and CDR2 FQNEAQ (reference sequence). The DNA of the CDR3 is TGTGCCAGCATCGGGAGGGGGGCGCTCGGAAACACCATATATTTT. Translation: CASIGRGALGNTIYF.

The rearrangement links TRBV7-9 to TRBJ2-7; 7 positions match TRBD2. This CDR3 is built from 16 residues. CDR1 and CDR2 (germline): SEHNR, FQNEAQ (reference sequence). V lost 5 bases to trimming and J lost 5 bases; unmatched junction nucleotides: 15. The CDR3 here is CASSPWDGRPVDEQYF. CDR3 nucleotide sequence: TGTGCCAGCAGCCCATGGGACGGGAGGCCTGTGGACGAGCAGTACTTC.

The CDR3 loop reads CASSYLGHHQSPLHF. As DNA, the CDR3 is TGTGCCAGCAGTTACCTGGGACACCATCAATCACCCCTCCACTTT. The chain joins TRBV6-5 to TRBJ1-6; weak D call: TRBD1 (6 bases). The CDR3 extends over 15 amino acids. Per the germline V gene, CDR1 is MNHEY and CDR2 is SVGAGI. V was pared by 2 bases and J by 10 bases, with 15 bases between.

J is TRBJ2-7 and V is TRBV6-6; D ambiguous. Trimming left V 2 bases short and J 2 bases short, with 4 bases between. There are 12 residues in the CDR3. Germline lookup yields CDR1 MNHNY and CDR2 SVGAGI (reference sequence). In DNA form, the CDR3 reads TGTGCCAGCAGTTACGGAACCTACGAGCAGTACGTC. It codes for CASSYGTYEQYV.

CDR3 region: CASSLAPVPALFF. Here the CDR3 DNA reads TGTGCCAGCAGCTTAGCTCCTGTCCCCGCGCTGTTTTTT. The chain employs TRBV7-2 and TRBJ2-2, with D unresolved. V shed 0 bases and J shed 13 bases, with 12 bases lying between them. The CDR3 consists of 13 residues. Germline loops: CDR1 SGHTA, CDR2 FQGNSA.

In its sample, this clone was seen once. V and J are TRBV4-2 and TRBJ1-2, with D maybe TRBD1 (5 bases). There are 15 residues in the CDR3. Germline V gene data show CDR1 as LGHNA and CDR2 as YNFKEQ. Trimming took off 0 bases at V and 1 base at J, with 9 bases between the two ends. This CDR3 is CASSQDNRFNYGYTF. The CDR3 DNA reads as TGTGCCAGCAGCCAAGACAACAGGTTTAACTATGGCTACACCTTC.

The chain employs TRBV15 and TRBJ1-4; D is unresolved. V lost 5 bases to trimming and J lost 4 bases, with 11 bases between them. This CDR3 spans 14 amino acids. CDR1 is LNHNV and CDR2 is YYDKDF in the germline V gene (reference sequence). In DNA form, the CDR3 reads TGTGCCACCAGCCCCCGGGCGATTAATGAAAAACTGTTTTTT. Protein: CATSPRAINEKLFF.

This clone was picked up one time. The chain recombines TRBV18 with TRBJ2-7, with D perhaps TRBD1 (5 bases). The CDR3 has 14 residues. V gave up 3 bases and J gave up 3 bases, with 12 bases separating them. In germline, CDR1 is KGHSH, CDR2 LQKENI. The CDR3 reads CASSPQSGYYEQYF. The CDR3, as DNA: TGTGCCAGCTCACCGCAGTCAGGGTACTACGAGCAGTACTTC.